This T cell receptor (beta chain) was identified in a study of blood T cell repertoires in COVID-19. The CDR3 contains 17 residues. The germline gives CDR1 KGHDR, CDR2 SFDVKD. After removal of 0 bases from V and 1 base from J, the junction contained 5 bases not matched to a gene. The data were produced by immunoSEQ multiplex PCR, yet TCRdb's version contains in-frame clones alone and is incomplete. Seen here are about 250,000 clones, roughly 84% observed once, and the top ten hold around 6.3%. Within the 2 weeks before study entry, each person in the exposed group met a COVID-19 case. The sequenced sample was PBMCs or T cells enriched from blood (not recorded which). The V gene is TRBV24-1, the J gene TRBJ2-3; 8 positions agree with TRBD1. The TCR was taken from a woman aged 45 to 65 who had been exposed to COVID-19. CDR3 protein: CATSDLGPGQGTDTQYF. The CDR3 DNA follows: TGTGCCACCAGTGATTTGGGCCCGGGACAGGGCACAGATACGCAGTATTTT.